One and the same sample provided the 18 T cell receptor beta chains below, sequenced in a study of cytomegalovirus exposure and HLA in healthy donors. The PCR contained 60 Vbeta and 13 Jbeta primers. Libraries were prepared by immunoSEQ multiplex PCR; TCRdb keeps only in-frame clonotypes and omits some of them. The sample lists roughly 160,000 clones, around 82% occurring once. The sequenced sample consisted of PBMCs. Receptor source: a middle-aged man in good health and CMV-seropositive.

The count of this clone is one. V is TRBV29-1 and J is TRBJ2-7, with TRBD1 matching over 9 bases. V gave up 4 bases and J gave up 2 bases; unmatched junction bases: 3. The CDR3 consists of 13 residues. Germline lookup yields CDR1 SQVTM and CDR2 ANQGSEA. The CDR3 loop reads CSVVRQGAYEQYF. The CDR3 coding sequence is TGCAGCGTTGTTAGACAGGGGGCCTACGAGCAGTACTTC.

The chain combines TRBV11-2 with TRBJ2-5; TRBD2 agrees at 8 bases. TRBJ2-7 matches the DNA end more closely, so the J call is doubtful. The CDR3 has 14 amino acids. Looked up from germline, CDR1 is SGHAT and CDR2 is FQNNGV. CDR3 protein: CASRLSGGGYEQYF. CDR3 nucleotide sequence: TGTGCCAGCAGGCTATCCGGGGGGGGGTACGAGCAGTACTTC.

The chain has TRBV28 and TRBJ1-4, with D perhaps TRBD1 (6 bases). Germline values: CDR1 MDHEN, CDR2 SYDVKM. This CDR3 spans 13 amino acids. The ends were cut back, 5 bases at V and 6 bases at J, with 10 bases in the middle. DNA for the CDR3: TGTGCCAGCAGTGACAGGCTGTATGAAAAACTGTTTTTT. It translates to CASSDRLYEKLFF. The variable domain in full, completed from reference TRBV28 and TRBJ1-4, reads DVKVTQSSRYLVKRTGEKVFLECVQDMDHENMFWYRQDPGLGLRLIYFSYDVKMKEKGDIPEGYSVSREKKERFSLILESASTNQTSMYLCASSDRLYEKLFFGSGTQLSVL.

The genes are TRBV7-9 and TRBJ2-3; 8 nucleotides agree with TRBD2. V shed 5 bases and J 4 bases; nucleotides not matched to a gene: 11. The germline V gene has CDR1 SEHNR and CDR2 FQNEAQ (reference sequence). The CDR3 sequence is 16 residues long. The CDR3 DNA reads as TGTGCCAGCAGCCCCCGGACTAGCCCGAGCGCAGATACGCAGTATTTT. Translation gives CASSPRTSPSADTQYF.

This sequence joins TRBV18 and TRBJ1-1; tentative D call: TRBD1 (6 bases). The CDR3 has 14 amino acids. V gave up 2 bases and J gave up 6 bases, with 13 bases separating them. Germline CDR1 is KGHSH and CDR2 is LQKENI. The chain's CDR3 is CASSPGGGVAEAFF. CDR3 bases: TGTGCCAGCTCACCAGGCGGGGGCGTTGCTGAAGCTTTCTTT.

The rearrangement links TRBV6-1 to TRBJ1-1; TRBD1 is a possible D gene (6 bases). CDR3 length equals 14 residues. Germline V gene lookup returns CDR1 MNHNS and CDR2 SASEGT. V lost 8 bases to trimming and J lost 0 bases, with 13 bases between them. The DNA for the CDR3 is TGTGCCAGCGGCACTACAGGGTTGAACACTGAAGCTTTCTTT. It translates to CASGTTGLNTEAFF.

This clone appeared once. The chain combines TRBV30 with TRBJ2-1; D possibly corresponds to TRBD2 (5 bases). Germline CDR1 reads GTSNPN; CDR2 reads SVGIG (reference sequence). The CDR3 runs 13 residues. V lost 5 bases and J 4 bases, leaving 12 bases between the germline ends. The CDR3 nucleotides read TGTGCCTGGGAAGGGAGTAATTACAATGAGCAGTTCTTC. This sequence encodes CAWEGSNYNEQFF. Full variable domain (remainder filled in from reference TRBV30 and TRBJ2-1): SQTIHQWPATLVQPVGSPLSLECTVEGTSNPNLYWYRQAAGRGLQLLFYSVGIGQISSEVPQNLSASRPQDRQFILSSKKLLLSDSGFYLCAWEGSNYNEQFFGPGTRLTVL.

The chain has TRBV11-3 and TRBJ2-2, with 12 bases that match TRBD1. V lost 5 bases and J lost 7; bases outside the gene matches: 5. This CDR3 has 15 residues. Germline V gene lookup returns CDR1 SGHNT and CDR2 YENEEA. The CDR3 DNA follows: TGTGCCAGCAGCCCGGGACAGGGGGCGTTCGGGGAGCTGTTTTTT. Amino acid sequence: CASSPGQGAFGELFF.

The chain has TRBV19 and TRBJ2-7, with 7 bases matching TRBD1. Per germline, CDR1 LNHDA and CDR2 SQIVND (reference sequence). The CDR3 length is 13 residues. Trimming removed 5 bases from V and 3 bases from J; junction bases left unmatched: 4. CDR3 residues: CASSLGDSYEQYF. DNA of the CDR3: TGTGCCAGTAGTCTCGGGGACAGCTACGAGCAGTACTTC.

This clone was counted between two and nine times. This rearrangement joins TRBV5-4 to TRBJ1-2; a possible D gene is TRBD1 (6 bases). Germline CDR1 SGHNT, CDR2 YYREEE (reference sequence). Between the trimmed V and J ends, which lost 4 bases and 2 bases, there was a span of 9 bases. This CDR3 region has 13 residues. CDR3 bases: TGTGCCAGCAGCACCGGACAGAACTATGGCTACACCTTC. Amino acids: CASSTGQNYGYTF.

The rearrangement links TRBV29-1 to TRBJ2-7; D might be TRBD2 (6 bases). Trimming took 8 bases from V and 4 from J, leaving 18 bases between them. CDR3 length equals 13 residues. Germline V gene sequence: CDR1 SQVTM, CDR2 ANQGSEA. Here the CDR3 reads CSTLGTQSYEQYF. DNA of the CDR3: TGCAGCACGTTAGGGACTCAGAGTTACGAGCAGTACTTC.

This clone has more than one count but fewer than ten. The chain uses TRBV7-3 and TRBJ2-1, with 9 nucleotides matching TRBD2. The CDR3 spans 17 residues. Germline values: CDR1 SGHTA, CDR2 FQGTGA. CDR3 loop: CVHPGSGRGSSYNEQFF. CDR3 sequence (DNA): TGTGTCCACCCGGGTAGCGGGAGAGGTAGCTCCTACAATGAGCAGTTCTTC. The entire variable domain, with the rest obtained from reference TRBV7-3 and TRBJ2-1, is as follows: GAGVSQTPSNKVTEKGKYVELRCDPISGHTALYWYRQSLGQGPEFLIYFQGTGAADDSGLPNDRFFAVRPEGSVSTLKIQRTERGDSAVYLCVHPGSGRGSSYNEQFFGPGTRLTVL.

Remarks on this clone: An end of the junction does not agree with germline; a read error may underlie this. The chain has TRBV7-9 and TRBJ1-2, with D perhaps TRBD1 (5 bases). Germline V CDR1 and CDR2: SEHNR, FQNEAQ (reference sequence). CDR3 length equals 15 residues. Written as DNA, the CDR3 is TGTTCCAGCAGCTCACTTCAGGGTTCTAACTATGGCTACACCTTC. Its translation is CSSSSLQGSNYGYTF.

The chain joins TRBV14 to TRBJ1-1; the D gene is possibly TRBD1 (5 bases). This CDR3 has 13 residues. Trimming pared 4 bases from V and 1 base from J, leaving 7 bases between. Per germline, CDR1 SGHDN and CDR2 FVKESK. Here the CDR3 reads CASSRQRNTEAFF. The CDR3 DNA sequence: TGTGCCAGCAGCCGACAGAGGAACACTGAAGCTTTCTTT.

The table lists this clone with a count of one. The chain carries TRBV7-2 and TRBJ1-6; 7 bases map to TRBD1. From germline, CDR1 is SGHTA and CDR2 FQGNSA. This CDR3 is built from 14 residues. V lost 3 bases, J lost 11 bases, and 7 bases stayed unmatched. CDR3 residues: CASSFGGGPPPLHF. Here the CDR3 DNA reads TGTGCCAGCAGCTTCGGAGGGGGCCCTCCACCCCTCCACTTT.

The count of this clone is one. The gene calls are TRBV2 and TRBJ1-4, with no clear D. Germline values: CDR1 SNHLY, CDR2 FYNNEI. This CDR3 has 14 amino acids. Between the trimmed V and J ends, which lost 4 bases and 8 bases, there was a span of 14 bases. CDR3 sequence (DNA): TGTGCCAGCAGTGGAACAGCGGGAGGGGAAAAACTGTTTTTT. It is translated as CASSGTAGGEKLFF.

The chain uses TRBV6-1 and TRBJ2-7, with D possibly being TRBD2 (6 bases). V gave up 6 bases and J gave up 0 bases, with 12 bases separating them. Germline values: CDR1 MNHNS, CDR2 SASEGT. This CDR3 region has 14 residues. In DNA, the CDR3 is TGTGCCAGCAGCAGACTAGGCCCCTCCTACGAGCAGTACTTC. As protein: CASSRLGPSYEQYF.

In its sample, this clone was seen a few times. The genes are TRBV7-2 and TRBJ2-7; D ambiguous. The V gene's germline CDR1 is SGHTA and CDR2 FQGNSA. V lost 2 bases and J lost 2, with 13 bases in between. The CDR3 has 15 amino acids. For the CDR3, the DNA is TGTGCCAGCAGCTTACAACTGGGCGTCGCCTACGAGCAGTACTTC. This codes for CASSLQLGVAYEQYF.